The 9 T cell receptor beta chains below all came from one sample that was sequenced in a study of T cell responses to AZD1222 COVID-19 vaccine. The method was immunoSEQ multiplex PCR; TCRdb's version includes in-frame clones alone and lacks a portion of them. This sample has approximately 120,000 clones, with roughly 93% found just once. Sequences were derived from peripheral blood, sampled on day 0 of AZD1222 vaccination. These receptors came from an adult in good health.

This chain uses TRBV4-1 with TRBJ1-4; D is unclear. CDR1 and CDR2 from the germline V gene are MGHRA and YSYEKL. Trimming left V 1 base short and J 0 bases short, with 12 bases between. The CDR3 length is 17 residues. DNA for the CDR3: TGCGCCAGCAGCCAAGTATCGGCCTATGCAACTAATGAAAAACTGTTTTTT. This encodes CASSQVSAYATNEKLFF.

V gene TRBV19 combines with J gene TRBJ2-2; D is uncertain. The ends were cut back, 7 bases at V and 2 bases at J, with 11 bases in the middle. The germline V gene encodes CDR1 LNHDA and CDR2 SQIVND (reference sequence). CDR3 length: 14 residues. CDR3 DNA sequence: TGTGCCAGTACCCTTCAACATAACACCGGGGAGCTGTTTTTT. Translation gives CASTLQHNTGELFF.

This chain uses TRBV6-5 with TRBJ1-1, with 8 bases aligning to TRBD1. CDR3 length equals 15 residues. The V gene end was trimmed by 6 bases and the J gene end by 4 bases; junction bases not matched to a gene: 10. The germline gives CDR1 MNHEY, CDR2 SVGAGI. Here the CDR3 reads CASSNGQGGGTEAFF. CDR3 DNA sequence: TGTGCCAGCAGCAACGGACAGGGAGGAGGCACTGAAGCTTTCTTT.

This chain links TRBV19 with TRBJ2-1, with a tentative D call TRBD1 (6 bases). The CDR3 loop spans 15 amino acids. Germline values: CDR1 LNHDA, CDR2 SQIVND (reference sequence). V was cut by 4 bases and J by 9 bases, with 19 bases left in between. The DNA of the CDR3 is TGTGCCAGTAGTACTAGACAGGTGGGCTCCAGTGAGCAGTTCTTC. It translates to CASSTRQVGSSEQFF.

The genes are TRBV27 and TRBJ2-2, with TRBD2 matching over 7 bases. This CDR3 region has 15 residues. Losses at the gene ends were 3 bases for V and 7 bases for J; bases not matched to a gene: 8. CDR1 and CDR2 from the germline V gene are MNHEY and SMNVEV (reference sequence). The CDR3: CASSFSLAYGGELFF. The CDR3 region has the DNA TGTGCCAGCAGTTTCTCACTAGCGTACGGCGGGGAGCTGTTTTTT.

The rearrangement uses TRBV3-1 (or the pseudogene TRBV3-2) and TRBJ1-2, with a possible D match to TRBD1 (5 bases). Germline V gene sequence: CDR1 LGHDT, CDR2 YNNKEL (reference sequence). The ends were cut back, 4 bases at V and 0 bases at J, with 15 bases in the middle. The CDR3 consists of 16 residues. CDR3 loop: CASSPDGGLANYGYTF. Here the CDR3 DNA reads TGTGCCAGCAGCCCGGACGGGGGTTTGGCTAACTATGGCTACACCTTC.

The rearrangement joins TRBV7-2 to TRBJ2-7; tentative D call: TRBD2 (6 bases). The CDR3 extends over 16 amino acids. Germline V gives CDR1 SGHTA, CDR2 FQGNSA. Trimming shortened V by 1 base and J by 2 bases, and 15 bases separated the two germline ends. The CDR3 DNA follows: TGTGCCAGCAGCTTAGTGGCGGGGCCCGTAACCTACGAGCAGTACTTC. Translating gives CASSLVAGPVTYEQYF.

V is TRBV6-5 and J is TRBJ1-6; no clear D. The V end was cut by 7 bases, the J end by 0 bases, with 10 bases between. The CDR3 consists of 15 residues. The germline gives CDR1 MNHEY, CDR2 SVGAGI. The CDR3 DNA is TGTGCCAGCACGGAGTCGAGCTCCTATAATTCACCCCTCCACTTT. Translated: CASTESSSYNSPLHF.

V gene TRBV5-6 combines with J gene TRBJ1-4, with D perhaps matching TRBD1 (5 bases). The CDR3 is 15 amino acids. Germline CDR1 SGHDT, CDR2 YYEEEE. The V end was cut by 2 bases, the J end by 8 bases, with 16 bases between. The chain's CDR3 is CASSFYRRAGEKLFF. In nucleotides, the CDR3 is TGTGCCAGCAGCTTTTACAGGAGGGCAGGGGAAAAACTGTTTTTT.